The rows below give T cell receptor beta chains drawn from one sample of a study of early T cells in non-severe SARS-CoV-2 infection. TCRdb independently ran MiXCR on the 5' RACE reads; one entry per CDR3 protein. The repertoire holds around 70,000 distinct CDR3 sequences, with 12% as singletons. Sample: whole blood. These receptors came from an adult who was a healthcare worker with PCR-confirmed SARS-CoV-2 infection or an uninfected control (not recorded which). Each CDR3 is given with its conserved first and last residue. Each record gives: J gene, D gene, V gene, clone size, CDR3 protein, CDR3 DNA. D genes are given only for firm matches. The listing skips clone size in some rows; elsewhere it reads once, few, many or a size class.

J: TRBJ2-1
D: TRBD2
V: TRBV5-1
size: few
CDR3: CASSLGRGAHNEQFF
DNA: TGCGCCAGCAGCTTGGGGCGGGGGGCCCACAATGAGCAGTTCTTC

J: TRBJ2-3
D: NA
V: TRBV12-3/TRBV12-4
size: many
CDR3: CASSYGLSDTQYF
DNA: TGTGCCAGCAGTTATGGACTCTCAGATACGCAGTATTTT

J: TRBJ1-1
D: TRBD1
V: TRBV29-1
size: few
CDR3: CSGGQGIKAEAFF
DNA: TGCAGCGGGGGACAGGGGATCAAAGCTGAAGCTTTCTTT

J: TRBJ2-3
D: NA
V: TRBV6-2/TRBV6-3
size: NA
CDR3: CASSSTDTQYF
DNA: TGTGCCAGCAGTTCCACAGATACGCAGTATTTT

J: TRBJ1-2
D: NA
V: TRBV7-2
size: NA
CDR3: CASSLQGQGYGYTF
DNA: TGTGCCAGCAGCTTACAGGGGCAGGGCTATGGCTACACCTTC

J: TRBJ1-5
D: TRBD1
V: TRBV5-1
size: many
CDR3: CASSLGQGIQPQHF
DNA: TGCGCCAGCAGCTTGGGACAGGGGATTCAGCCCCAGCATTTT

J: TRBJ1-6
D: NA
V: TRBV28
size: NA
CDR3: CASTPPLGHPRTYNSPLHF
DNA: TGTGCCAGCACCCCTCCTTTGGGACACCCGAGGACCTATAATTCACCCCTCCACTTT

J: TRBJ2-1
D: NA
V: TRBV7-3
size: few
CDR3: CASARGGIDEQFF
DNA: TGTGCCAGCGCCCGGGGAGGAATCGATGAGCAGTTCTTC

J: TRBJ2-3
D: NA
V: TRBV11-3
size: few
CDR3: CASSGGAGADTQYF
DNA: TGTGCCAGCAGCGGGGGGGCCGGCGCAGATACGCAGTATTTT

J: TRBJ2-3
D: TRBD2
V: TRBV9
size: many
CDR3: CASSPRAGTTDTQYF
DNA: TGTGCCAGCAGCCCCCGAGCGGGGACCACAGATACGCAGTATTTT

J: TRBJ2-4
D: TRBD1
V: TRBV10-3
size: many
CDR3: CAISGSGQGRNIQYF
DNA: TGTGCCATCAGCGGGTCCGGACAGGGCCGAAACATTCAGTACTTC

J: TRBJ2-3
D: TRBD2
V: TRBV10-2
size: few
CDR3: CASDGTSGGAEDTQYF
DNA: TGCGCCAGCGACGGGACTAGCGGGGGGGCCGAAGATACGCAGTATTTT

J: TRBJ2-5
D: NA
V: TRBV2
size: few
CDR3: CASSWGRETQYF
DNA: TGTGCCAGCAGTTGGGGGCGGGAGACCCAGTACTTC

J: TRBJ1-4
D: TRBD1
V: TRBV5-4
size: few
CDR3: CASSSKDRKNEKLFF
DNA: TGTGCCAGCAGCTCTAAGGACAGGAAGAATGAAAAACTGTTTTTT

J: TRBJ1-1
D: TRBD1
V: TRBV5-1
size: NA
CDR3: CASSSRDRGTEAFF
DNA: TGCGCCAGCAGCTCCCGGGACAGGGGCACTGAAGCTTTCTTT

J: TRBJ1-1
D: TRBD1
V: TRBV5-1
size: few
CDR3: CASSFQGAAAEAFF
DNA: TGCGCCAGCAGCTTTCAGGGGGCGGCGGCTGAAGCTTTCTTT

J: TRBJ2-3
D: TRBD2
V: TRBV11-2
size: many
CDR3: CASSLAPSGGFDDTQYF
DNA: TGTGCCAGCAGCTTAGCCCCTAGCGGGGGATTTGATGATACGCAGTATTTT

J: TRBJ1-4
D: NA
V: TRBV12-3/TRBV12-4
size: NA
CDR3: CASRTPGREKLFF
DNA: TGTGCCAGCAGGACGCCCGGACGTGAAAAACTGTTTTTT

J: TRBJ1-3
D: NA
V: TRBV12-3/TRBV12-4
size: many
CDR3: CASRKGGVGHGNTIYF
DNA: TGTGCCAGCAGAAAAGGGGGTGTGGGGCACGGGAACACCATATATTTT

J: TRBJ2-1
D: NA
V: TRBV10-3
size: many
CDR3: CAISLQREQFF
DNA: TGTGCCATCAGTCTCCAGCGTGAGCAGTTCTTC

J: TRBJ2-2
D: NA
V: TRBV5-1
size: NA
CDR3: CASSGSVTHGELFF
DNA: TGCGCCAGCAGCGGCTCTGTCACCCACGGGGAGCTGTTTTTT

J: TRBJ1-1
D: NA
V: TRBV2
size: once
CDR3: CASSELENTEAFF
DNA: TGTGCCAGCAGTGAATTAGAAAACACTGAAGCTTTCTTT

J: TRBJ2-7
D: NA
V: TRBV27
size: NA
CDR3: CASRREQGPLEQYF
DNA: TGTGCCAGCAGACGGGAACAGGGCCCTCTCGAGCAGTACTTC

J: TRBJ2-3
D: NA
V: TRBV20-1
size: few
CDR3: CSAEMGAGRVTQYF
DNA: TGCAGTGCGGAGATGGGGGCGGGCAGGGTTACGCAGTATTTT

J: TRBJ1-1
D: NA
V: TRBV5-1
size: NA
CDR3: CASRRGDNTEAFF
DNA: TGCGCCAGCAGGCGGGGGGACAACACTGAAGCTTTCTTT

J: TRBJ2-3
D: NA
V: TRBV7-2
size: many
CDR3: CASSVVAVDTQYF
DNA: TGTGCCAGCAGCGTGGTAGCAGTAGATACGCAGTATTTT

J: TRBJ2-2
D: NA
V: TRBV6-5
size: many
CDR3: CASSYSTQNTGELFF
DNA: TGTGCCAGCAGTTACTCGACTCAGAACACCGGGGAGCTGTTTTTT

J: TRBJ2-3
D: TRBD2
V: TRBV6-2/TRBV6-3
size: many
CDR3: CASSMPGLPLDTQYF
DNA: TGTGCCAGCAGCATGCCGGGACTACCTCTTGATACGCAGTATTTT

J: TRBJ2-7
D: NA
V: TRBV4-1
size: NA
CDR3: CASNQGLHTGEQYF
DNA: TGCGCCAGCAACCAAGGACTACACACGGGGGAGCAGTACTTC

J: TRBJ2-7
D: TRBD1
V: TRBV30
size: NA
CDR3: CAWSLTGEGEQYF
DNA: TGTGCCTGGAGTCTGACAGGGGAAGGCGAGCAGTACTTC

J: TRBJ2-3
D: TRBD1
V: TRBV7-8
size: few
CDR3: CASSSRDRRTDTQYF
DNA: TGTGCCAGCAGCTCCCGGGACAGACGCACAGATACGCAGTATTTT

J: TRBJ1-2
D: NA
V: TRBV5-1
size: many
CDR3: CASSSKRQGTSAYGYTF
DNA: TGCGCCAGCAGCTCCAAACGCCAGGGGACGTCGGCCTATGGCTACACCTTC

J: TRBJ2-5
D: NA
V: TRBV5-4
size: few
CDR3: CASSQTRLGWETQYF
DNA: TGTGCCAGCAGCCAGACCCGCCTGGGATGGGAGACCCAGTACTTC

J: TRBJ2-3
D: TRBD1
V: TRBV7-8
size: few
CDR3: CASSTDRGRDTQYF
DNA: TGTGCCAGCAGCACGGACAGGGGACGGGATACGCAGTATTTT

J: TRBJ2-5
D: NA
V: TRBV7-2
size: NA
CDR3: CASSTLWETQYF
DNA: TGTGCCAGCAGCACCTTATGGGAGACCCAGTACTTC

J: TRBJ1-3
D: TRBD1
V: TRBV18
size: many
CDR3: CASSDRDSGNTIYF
DNA: TGTGCCAGCTCCGACAGGGACTCTGGAAACACCATATATTTT

J: TRBJ2-3
D: TRBD2
V: TRBV7-8
size: few
CDR3: CASRSGGRGTDTQYF
DNA: TGTGCCAGCAGGTCGGGGGGGCGGGGCACAGATACGCAGTATTTT

J: TRBJ2-7
D: NA
V: TRBV6-2/TRBV6-3
size: NA
CDR3: CASSYPPVEQYF
DNA: TGTGCCAGCAGCTACCCGCCTGTGGAGCAGTACTTC

J: TRBJ2-3
D: TRBD1
V: TRBV7-2
size: many
CDR3: CASSSGQGAGTDTQYF
DNA: TGTGCCAGCAGCTCAGGACAGGGGGCGGGCACAGATACGCAGTATTTT

J: TRBJ1-2
D: NA
V: TRBV11-1
size: NA
CDR3: CASSSRTDGYTF
DNA: TGTGCCAGCAGCTCTAGGACCGATGGCTACACCTTC

J: TRBJ1-4
D: TRBD1
V: TRBV25-1
size: NA
CDR3: CASSPIQGANEKLFF
DNA: TGTGCCAGCAGTCCGATCCAGGGGGCTAATGAAAAACTGTTTTTT

J: TRBJ1-2
D: TRBD1
V: TRBV20-1
size: few
CDR3: CSATHQGAGYGYTF
DNA: TGCAGTGCGACTCACCAGGGGGCTGGCTATGGCTACACCTTC

J: TRBJ1-5
D: NA
V: TRBV11-2
size: many
CDR3: CASSLGVNQPQHF
DNA: TGTGCCAGCAGCTTAGGGGTCAATCAGCCCCAGCATTTT

J: TRBJ1-4
D: NA
V: TRBV12-3/TRBV12-4
size: NA
CDR3: CASSFKGKGEKLFF
DNA: TGTGCCAGCAGTTTTAAAGGGAAGGGAGAAAAACTGTTTTTT

J: TRBJ2-5
D: TRBD2
V: TRBV20-1
size: many
CDR3: CSAQTSGGAQETQYF
DNA: TGCAGTGCCCAGACTAGCGGGGGGGCCCAAGAGACCCAGTACTTC

J: TRBJ2-1
D: NA
V: TRBV6-1
size: many
CDR3: CASSETPFGEQFF
DNA: TGTGCCAGCAGTGAAACCCCCTTCGGGGAGCAGTTCTTC

J: TRBJ2-1
D: NA
V: TRBV7-9
size: NA
CDR3: CASSSREFLNEQFF
DNA: TGTGCCAGCAGCAGCCGGGAGTTTCTGAATGAGCAGTTCTTC

J: TRBJ2-1
D: TRBD1
V: TRBV29-1
size: few
CDR3: CSVAVDRGHEQFF
DNA: TGCAGCGTTGCCGTGGACAGGGGGCATGAGCAGTTCTTC

J: TRBJ2-7
D: TRBD1
V: TRBV12-3/TRBV12-4
size: few
CDR3: CASSLGGDRGYEQYF
DNA: TGTGCCAGCAGTTTAGGGGGGGACAGGGGCTACGAGCAGTACTTC

J: TRBJ1-6
D: TRBD1
V: TRBV7-2
size: NA
CDR3: CASSLAGQGNSPLHF
DNA: TGTGCCAGCAGCTTAGCGGGACAGGGGAATTCACCCCTCCACTTT

J: TRBJ1-1
D: NA
V: TRBV6-6
size: NA
CDR3: CASRSIQGMAEAFF
DNA: TGTGCCAGCAGGTCCATCCAGGGGATGGCTGAAGCTTTCTTT

J: TRBJ1-6
D: NA
V: TRBV30
size: NA
CDR3: CVWSPRGSYNSPLHF
DNA: TGTGTCTGGAGTCCCCGGGGCTCCTATAATTCACCCCTCCACTTT

J: TRBJ1-2
D: NA
V: TRBV7-8
size: few
CDR3: CASSSLALSNYGYTF
DNA: TGTGCCAGCAGCTCCCTTGCCCTTTCTAACTATGGCTACACCTTC

J: TRBJ2-2
D: TRBD1
V: TRBV5-4
size: few
CDR3: CASSSGQARSTGELFF
DNA: TGTGCCAGCAGCTCCGGACAGGCTAGGTCCACCGGGGAGCTGTTTTTT

J: TRBJ2-1
D: NA
V: TRBV6-2/TRBV6-3
size: many
CDR3: CASSYFPQGISSYNEQFF
DNA: TGTGCCAGCAGTTACTTCCCCCAGGGCATTAGCTCCTACAATGAGCAGTTCTTC

J: TRBJ1-5
D: TRBD1
V: TRBV2
size: NA
CDR3: CASREQGAWQPQHF
DNA: TGTGCCAGCAGGGAACAGGGGGCCTGGCAGCCCCAGCATTTT

J: TRBJ1-2
D: NA
V: TRBV7-9
size: NA
CDR3: CASSFYRVSNYGYTF
DNA: TGTGCCAGCAGCTTTTACAGGGTGTCCAACTATGGCTACACCTTC

J: TRBJ2-3
D: TRBD2
V: TRBV6-2/TRBV6-3
size: few
CDR3: CASSVTSGRTDTQYF
DNA: TGTGCCAGCAGTGTGACTAGCGGACGCACAGATACGCAGTATTTT

J: TRBJ2-1
D: NA
V: TRBV20-1
size: few
CDR3: CSASPAHSNNEQFF
DNA: TGCAGTGCTAGCCCAGCTCATTCGAACAATGAGCAGTTCTTC

J: TRBJ2-5
D: TRBD2
V: TRBV10-2
size: NA
CDR3: CASSPTSGAQETQYF
DNA: TGCGCCAGCAGTCCGACTAGCGGGGCCCAAGAGACCCAGTACTTC